The source of this T cell receptor beta chain is a study of CD8+ T cells in alopecia areata. cDNA reverse transcribed from extracted RNA served as the sequencing template. Assay: immunoSEQ multiplex PCR; the TCRdb copy retains only in-frame clones and omits some. The sample yields some 170,000 clones, 59% seen once. Individuals with alopecia areata gave both lesional scalp punch biopsies and peripheral blood for collection. Study-wide results and limits: Higher clonality than in normal scalp was seen in lesional scalp, especially alopecia totalis/universalis.

Germline assignment: CDR1 MNHEY and CDR2 SVGAGI. The CDR3 is 15 amino acids. The V end was cut by 6 bases, the J end by 0 bases, with 13 bases between. This clone is a singleton in its sample. Its specificity is unknown. The chain couples TRBV6-5 to TRBJ2-3, with a possible D match to TRBD2 (6 bases). The sequences come from CD4+ T cells sorted from blood, collected at week 0. The receptor's source is a human donor with alopecia areata. The DNA of the CDR3 is TGTGCCAGCAGCCTCGGGGGAGCTAGCACAGATACGCAGTATTTT. Translating it yields CASSLGGASTDTQYF.